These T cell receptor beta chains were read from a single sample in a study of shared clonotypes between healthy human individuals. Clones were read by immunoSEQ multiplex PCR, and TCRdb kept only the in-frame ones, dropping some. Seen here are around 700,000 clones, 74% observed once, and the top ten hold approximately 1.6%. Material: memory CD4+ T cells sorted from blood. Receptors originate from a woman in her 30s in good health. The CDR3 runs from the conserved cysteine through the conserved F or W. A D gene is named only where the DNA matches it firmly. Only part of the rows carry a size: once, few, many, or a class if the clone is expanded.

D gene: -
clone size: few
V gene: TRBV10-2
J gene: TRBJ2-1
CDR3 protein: CASRAGTPSNNEQFF
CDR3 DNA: TGCGCCAGCAGGGCCGGGACACCGAGCAACAATGAGCAGTTCTTC

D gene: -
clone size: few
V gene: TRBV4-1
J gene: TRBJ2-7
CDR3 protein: CASSQAEASYEQYF
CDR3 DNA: TGCGCCAGCAGCCAAGCCGAGGCGTCCTACGAGCAGTACTTC

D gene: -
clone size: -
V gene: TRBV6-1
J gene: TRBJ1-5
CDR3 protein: CASRDGSNQPQHF
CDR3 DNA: TGTGCCAGCAGAGACGGTAGCAATCAGCCCCAGCATTTT

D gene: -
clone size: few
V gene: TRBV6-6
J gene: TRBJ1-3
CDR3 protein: CASSSSGPGNTIYF
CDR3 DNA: TGTGCCAGCAGCTCCTCCGGACCTGGGAACACCATATATTTT

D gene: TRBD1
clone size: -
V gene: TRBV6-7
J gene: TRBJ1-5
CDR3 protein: CASSYLRTGGLSNQPQHF
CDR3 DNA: TGTGCCAGCAGTTACCTTAGGACAGGCGGCTTGAGCAATCAGCCCCAGCATTTT

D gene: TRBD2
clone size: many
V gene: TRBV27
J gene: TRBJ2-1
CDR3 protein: CASSLGLAEFYEQFF
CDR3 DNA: TGTGCCAGCAGTTTGGGACTAGCGGAGTTTTACGAGCAGTTCTTC

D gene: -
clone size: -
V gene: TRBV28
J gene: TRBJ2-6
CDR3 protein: CASSFLYRSGANVLTF
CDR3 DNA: TGTGCCAGCAGTTTCCTCTACCGCTCTGGGGCCAACGTCCTGACTTTC

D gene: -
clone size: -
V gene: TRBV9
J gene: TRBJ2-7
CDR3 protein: CASSADQTGYEQYF
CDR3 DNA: TGTGCCAGCAGCGCAGACCAAACCGGTTACGAGCAGTACTTC

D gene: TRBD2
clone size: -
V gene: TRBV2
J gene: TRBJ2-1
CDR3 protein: CASKRGTSTDEQFF
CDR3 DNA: TGTGCCAGCAAGCGGGGGACTAGTACCGATGAGCAGTTCTTC

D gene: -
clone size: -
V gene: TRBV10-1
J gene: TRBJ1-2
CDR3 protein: CASREGSYGYTF
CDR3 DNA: TGCGCCAGCAGAGAAGGGAGCTATGGCTACACCTTC

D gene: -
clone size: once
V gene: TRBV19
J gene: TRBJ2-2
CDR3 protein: CASSLEGSTGELFF
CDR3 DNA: TGTGCCAGTAGCCTCGAGGGAAGCACCGGGGAGCTGTTTTTT

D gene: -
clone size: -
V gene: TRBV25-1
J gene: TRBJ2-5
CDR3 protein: CASNREYQETQYF
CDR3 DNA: TGTGCCAGCAACCGAGAGTACCAAGAGACCCAGTACTTC

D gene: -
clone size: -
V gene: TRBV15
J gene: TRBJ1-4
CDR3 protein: CATSRQGFNEKLFF
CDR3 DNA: TGTGCCACCAGCAGACAGGGTTTTAATGAAAAACTGTTTTTT

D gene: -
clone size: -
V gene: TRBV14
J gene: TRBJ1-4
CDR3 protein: CASSNEKLFF
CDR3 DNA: TGTGCCAGCTCTAATGAAAAACTGTTTTTT

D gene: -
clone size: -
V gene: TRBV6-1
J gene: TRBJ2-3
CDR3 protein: CASSEAFDTQYF
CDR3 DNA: TGTGCCAGCAGTGAGGCCTTTGATACGCAGTATTTT

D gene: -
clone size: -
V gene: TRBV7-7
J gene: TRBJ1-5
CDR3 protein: CASSSWTDQPQHF
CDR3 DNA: TGTGCCAGCAGCTCCTGGACAGATCAGCCCCAGCATTTT

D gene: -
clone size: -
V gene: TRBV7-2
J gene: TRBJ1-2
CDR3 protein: CASSSFLDFGYTF
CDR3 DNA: TGTGCCAGCAGCTCCTTTCTCGATTTTGGCTACACCTTC